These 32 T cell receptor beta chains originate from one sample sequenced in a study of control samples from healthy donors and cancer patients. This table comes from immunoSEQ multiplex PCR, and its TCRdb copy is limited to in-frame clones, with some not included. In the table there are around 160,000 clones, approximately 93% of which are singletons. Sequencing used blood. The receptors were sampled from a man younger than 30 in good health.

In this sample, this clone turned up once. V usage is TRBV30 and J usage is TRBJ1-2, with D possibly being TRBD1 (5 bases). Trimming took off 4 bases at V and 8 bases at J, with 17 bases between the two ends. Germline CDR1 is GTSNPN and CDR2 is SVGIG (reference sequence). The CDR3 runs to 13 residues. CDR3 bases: TGTGCCTGGACTCGTGCCGGGGGTCGGGGCTACACCTTC. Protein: CAWTRAGGRGYTF.

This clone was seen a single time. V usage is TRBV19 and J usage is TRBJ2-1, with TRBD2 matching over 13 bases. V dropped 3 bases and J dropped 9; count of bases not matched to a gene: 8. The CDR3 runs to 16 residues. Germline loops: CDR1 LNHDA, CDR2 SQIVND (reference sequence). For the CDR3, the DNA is TGTGCCAGTAGTATTACTAGCGGGAGGGCCAGGGGTGAGCAGTTCTTC. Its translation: CASSITSGRARGEQFF.

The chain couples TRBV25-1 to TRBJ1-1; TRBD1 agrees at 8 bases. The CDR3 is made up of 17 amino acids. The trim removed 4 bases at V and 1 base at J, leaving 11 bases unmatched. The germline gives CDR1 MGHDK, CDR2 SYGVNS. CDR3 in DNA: TGTGCCAGCAGTGGACCGACAGGGGCTGGTAAGAACACTGAAGCTTTCTTT. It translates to CASSGPTGAGKNTEAFF.

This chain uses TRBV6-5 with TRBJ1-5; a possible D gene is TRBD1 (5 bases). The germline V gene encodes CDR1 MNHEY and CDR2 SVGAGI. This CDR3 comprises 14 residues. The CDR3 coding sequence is TGTGCATGGGGGGGGGACGAGAAGCATCAGCCCCAGCATTTT. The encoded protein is CAWGGDEKHQPQHF.

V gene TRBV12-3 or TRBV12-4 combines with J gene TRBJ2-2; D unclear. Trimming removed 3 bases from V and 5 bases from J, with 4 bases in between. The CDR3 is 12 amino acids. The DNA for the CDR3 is TGTGCCAGCAGTTTGAATACCGGGGAGCTGTTTTTT. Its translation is CASSLNTGELFF.

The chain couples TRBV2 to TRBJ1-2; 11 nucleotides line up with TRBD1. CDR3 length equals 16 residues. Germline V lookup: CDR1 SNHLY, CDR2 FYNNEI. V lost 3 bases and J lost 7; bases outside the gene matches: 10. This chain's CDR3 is CASSDVGTGGSFGYTF. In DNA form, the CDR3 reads TGTGCCAGCAGTGACGTCGGGACAGGGGGATCATTTGGCTACACCTTC.

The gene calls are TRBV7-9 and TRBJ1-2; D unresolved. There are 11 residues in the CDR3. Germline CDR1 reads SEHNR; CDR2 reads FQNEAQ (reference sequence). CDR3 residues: CALDGVYGYTF. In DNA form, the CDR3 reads TGTGCTCTTGACGGCGTCTATGGCTACACCTTC. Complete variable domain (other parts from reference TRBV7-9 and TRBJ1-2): DTGVSQNPRHKITKRGQNVTFRCDPISEHNRLYWYRQTLGQGPEFLTYFQNEAQLEKSRLLSDRFSAERPKGSFSTLEIQRTEQGDSAMYLCALDGVYGYTFGSGTRLTVV.

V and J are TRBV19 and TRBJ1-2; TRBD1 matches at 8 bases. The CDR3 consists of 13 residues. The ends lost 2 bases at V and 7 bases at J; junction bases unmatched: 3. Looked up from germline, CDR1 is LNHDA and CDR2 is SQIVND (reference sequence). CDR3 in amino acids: CASSIQGAAGYTF. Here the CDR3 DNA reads TGTGCCAGTAGTATACAGGGGGCAGCTGGCTACACCTTC.

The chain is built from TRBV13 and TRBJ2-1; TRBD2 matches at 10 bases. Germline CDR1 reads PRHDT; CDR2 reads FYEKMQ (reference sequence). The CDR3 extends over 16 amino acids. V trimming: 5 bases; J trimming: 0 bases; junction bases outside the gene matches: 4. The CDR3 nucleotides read TGTGCCAGCAGCGGGCGGACTAGCGGCTCCTACAATGAGCAGTTCTTC. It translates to CASSGRTSGSYNEQFF. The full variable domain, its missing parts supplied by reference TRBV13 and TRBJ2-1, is AAGVIQSPRHLIKEKRETATLKCYPIPRHDTVYWYQQGPGQDPQFLISFYEKMQSDKGSIPDRFSAQQFSDYHSELNMSSLELGDSALYFCASSGRTSGSYNEQFFGPGTRLTVL.

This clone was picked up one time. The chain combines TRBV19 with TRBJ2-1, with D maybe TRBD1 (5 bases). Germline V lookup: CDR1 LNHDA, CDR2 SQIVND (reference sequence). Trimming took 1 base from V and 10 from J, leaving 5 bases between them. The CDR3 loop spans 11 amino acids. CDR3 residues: CASSIGTEQFF. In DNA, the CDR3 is TGTGCCAGTAGTATAGGGACAGAGCAGTTCTTC.

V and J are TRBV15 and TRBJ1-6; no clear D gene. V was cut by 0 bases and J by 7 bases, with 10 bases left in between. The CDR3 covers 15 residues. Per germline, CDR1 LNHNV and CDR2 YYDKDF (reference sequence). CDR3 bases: TGTGCCACCAGCAGAGATGCAGGAAGAAATTCACCCCTCCACTTT. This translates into CATSRDAGRNSPLHF. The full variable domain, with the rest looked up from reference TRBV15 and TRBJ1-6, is DAMVIQNPRYQVTQFGKPVTLSCSQTLNHNVMYWYQQKSSQAPKLLFHYYDKDFNNEADTPDNFQSRRPNTSFCFLDIRSPGLGDTAMYLCATSRDAGRNSPLHFGNGTRLTVT.

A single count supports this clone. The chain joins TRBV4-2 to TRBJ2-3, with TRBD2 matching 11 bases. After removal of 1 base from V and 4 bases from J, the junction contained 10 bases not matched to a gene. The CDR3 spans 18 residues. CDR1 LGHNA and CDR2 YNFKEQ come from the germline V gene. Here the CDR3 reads CASSQGGSSGRPSDTQYF. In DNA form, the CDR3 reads TGTGCCAGCAGCCAAGGGGGGTCTAGCGGGAGGCCATCAGATACGCAGTATTTT.

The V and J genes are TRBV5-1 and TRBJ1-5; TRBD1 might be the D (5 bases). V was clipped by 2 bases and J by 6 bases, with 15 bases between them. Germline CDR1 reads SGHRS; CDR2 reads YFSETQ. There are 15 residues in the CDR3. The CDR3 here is CASSLTGGLGQPQHF. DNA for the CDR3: TGCGCCAGCAGCTTAACGGGGGGTTTAGGTCAGCCCCAGCATTTT.

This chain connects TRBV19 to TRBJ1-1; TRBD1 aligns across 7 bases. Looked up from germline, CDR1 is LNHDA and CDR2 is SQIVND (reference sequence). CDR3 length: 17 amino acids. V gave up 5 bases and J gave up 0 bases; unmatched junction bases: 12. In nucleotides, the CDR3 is TGTGCCAGTAGTCGAATTCCGGGACAGCAGTTGAACACTGAAGCTTTCTTT. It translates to CASSRIPGQQLNTEAFF.

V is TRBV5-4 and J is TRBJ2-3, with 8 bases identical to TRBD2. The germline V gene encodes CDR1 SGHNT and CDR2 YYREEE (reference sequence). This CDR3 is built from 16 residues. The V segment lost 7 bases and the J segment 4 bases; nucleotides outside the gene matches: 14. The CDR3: CASHGGGKGLSDTQYF. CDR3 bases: TGTGCCAGCCACGGGGGGGGGAAAGGGTTGTCAGATACGCAGTATTTT.

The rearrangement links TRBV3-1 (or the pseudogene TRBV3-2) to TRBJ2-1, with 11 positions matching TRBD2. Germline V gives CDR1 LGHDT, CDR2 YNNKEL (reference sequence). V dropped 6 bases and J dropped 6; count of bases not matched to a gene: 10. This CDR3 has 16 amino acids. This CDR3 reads CASSSSGRPPANEQFF. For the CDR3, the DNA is TGTGCCAGCAGTTCTAGCGGGAGGCCTCCGGCCAATGAGCAGTTCTTC.

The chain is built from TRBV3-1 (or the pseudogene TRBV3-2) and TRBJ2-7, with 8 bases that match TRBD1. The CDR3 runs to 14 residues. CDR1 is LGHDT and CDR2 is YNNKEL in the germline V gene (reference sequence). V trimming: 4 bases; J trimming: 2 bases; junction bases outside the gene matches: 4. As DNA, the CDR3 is TGTGCCAGCAGCCTGAACAGGGGGACCTACGAGCAGTACTTC. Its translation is CASSLNRGTYEQYF.

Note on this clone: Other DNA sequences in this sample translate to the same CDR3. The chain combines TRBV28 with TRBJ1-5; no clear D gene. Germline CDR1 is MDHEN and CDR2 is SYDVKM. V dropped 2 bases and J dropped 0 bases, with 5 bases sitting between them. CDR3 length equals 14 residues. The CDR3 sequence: CASSLVGSNQPQHF. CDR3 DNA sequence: TGTGCCAGCAGTTTAGTGGGTAGCAATCAGCCCCAGCATTTT. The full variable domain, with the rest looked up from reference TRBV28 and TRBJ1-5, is DVKVTQSSRYLVKRTGEKVFLECVQDMDHENMFWYRQDPGLGLRLIYFSYDVKMKEKGDIPEGYSVSREKKERFSLILESASTNQTSMYLCASSLVGSNQPQHFGDGTRLSIL.

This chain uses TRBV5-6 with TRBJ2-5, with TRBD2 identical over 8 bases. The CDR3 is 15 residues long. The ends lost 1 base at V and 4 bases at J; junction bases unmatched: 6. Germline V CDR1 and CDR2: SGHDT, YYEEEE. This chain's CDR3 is CASSLPGLAGETQYF. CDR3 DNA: TGTGCCAGCAGCTTGCCGGGGCTAGCGGGAGAGACCCAGTACTTC.

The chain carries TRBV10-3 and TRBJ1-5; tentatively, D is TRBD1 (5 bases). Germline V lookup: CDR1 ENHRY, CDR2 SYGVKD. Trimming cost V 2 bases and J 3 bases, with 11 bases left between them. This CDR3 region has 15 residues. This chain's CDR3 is CAISEGAGYNQPQHF. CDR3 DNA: TGTGCCATCAGTGAGGGGGCAGGGTACAATCAGCCCCAGCATTTT.

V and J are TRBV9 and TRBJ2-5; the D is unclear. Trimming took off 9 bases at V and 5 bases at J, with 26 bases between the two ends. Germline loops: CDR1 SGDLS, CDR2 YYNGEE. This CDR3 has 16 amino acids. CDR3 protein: CANPDPQYEAQETQYF. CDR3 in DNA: TGTGCCAACCCGGACCCACAGTACGAGGCACAGGAGACCCAGTACTTC.

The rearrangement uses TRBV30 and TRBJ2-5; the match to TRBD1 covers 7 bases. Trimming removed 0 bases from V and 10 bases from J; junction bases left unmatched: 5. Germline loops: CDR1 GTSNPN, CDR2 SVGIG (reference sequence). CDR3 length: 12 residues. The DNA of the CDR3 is TGTGCCTGGAGTGTACGTTACAGGGGCCAGTACTTC. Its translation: CAWSVRYRGQYF.

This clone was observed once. In DNA form, the CDR3 reads TGTGCCAGCAGGCCCGGGACCAACAATGAGCAGTTCTTC. Protein product: CASRPGTNNEQFF. V usage is TRBV3-1 (or the pseudogene TRBV3-2) and J usage is TRBJ2-1, with D tentatively TRBD1 or TRBD2 (5 bases each). The CDR3 totals 13 residues. CDR1 LGHDT and CDR2 YNNKEL come from the germline V gene (reference sequence). The germline V and J ends were trimmed by 6 bases and 5 bases, with 11 bases remaining between them.

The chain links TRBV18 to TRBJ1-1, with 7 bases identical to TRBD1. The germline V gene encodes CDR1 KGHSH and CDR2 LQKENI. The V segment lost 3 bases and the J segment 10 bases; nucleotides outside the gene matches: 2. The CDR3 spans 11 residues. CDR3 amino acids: CASSPQGGAFF. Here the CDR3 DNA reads TGTGCCAGCTCACCCCAGGGGGGAGCTTTCTTT. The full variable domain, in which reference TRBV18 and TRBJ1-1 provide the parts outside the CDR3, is NAGVMQNPRHLVRRRGQEARLRCSPMKGHSHVYWYRQLPEEGLKFMVYLQKENIIDESGMPKERFSAEFPKEGPSILRIQQVVRGDSAAYFCASSPQGGAFFGQGTRLTVV.

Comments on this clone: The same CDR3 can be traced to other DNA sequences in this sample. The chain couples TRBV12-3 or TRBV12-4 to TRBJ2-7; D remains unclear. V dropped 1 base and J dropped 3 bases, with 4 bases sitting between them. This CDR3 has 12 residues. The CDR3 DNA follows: TGTGCCAGCAGTTTAGGGAGCTACGAGCAGTACTTC. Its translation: CASSLGSYEQYF.

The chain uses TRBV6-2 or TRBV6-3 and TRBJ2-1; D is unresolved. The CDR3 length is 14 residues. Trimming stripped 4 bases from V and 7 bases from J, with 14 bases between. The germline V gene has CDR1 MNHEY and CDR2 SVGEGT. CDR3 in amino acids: CASSSPIASNEQFF. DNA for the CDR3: TGTGCCAGCAGTTCCCCTATAGCCAGTAATGAGCAGTTCTTC.

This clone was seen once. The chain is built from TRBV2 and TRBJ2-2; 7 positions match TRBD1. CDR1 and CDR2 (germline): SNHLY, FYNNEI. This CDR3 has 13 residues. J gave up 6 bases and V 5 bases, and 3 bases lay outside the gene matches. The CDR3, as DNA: TGTGCCAGCAGTCACAGGGGCGCCGGGGAGCTGTTTTTT. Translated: CASSHRGAGELFF.

The CDR3 DNA follows: TGCGCCAGCAGCCAAGTTTCCGGCCCCTCCTACAATGAGCAGTTCTTC. It encodes CASSQVSGPSYNEQFF. The rearrangement uses TRBV4-3 and TRBJ2-1; D gene uncertain. The CDR3 spans 16 residues. CDR1 and CDR2 from the germline V gene are LGHNA and YSLEER. Trimming pared 1 base from V and 0 bases from J, leaving 10 bases between.

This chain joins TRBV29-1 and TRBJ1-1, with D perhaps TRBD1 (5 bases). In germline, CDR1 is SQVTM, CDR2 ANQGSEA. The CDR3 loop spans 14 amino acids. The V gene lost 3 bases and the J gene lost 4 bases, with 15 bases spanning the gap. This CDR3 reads CSVDFRGMPTEAFF. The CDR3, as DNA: TGCAGCGTTGATTTCCGGGGGATGCCCACTGAAGCTTTCTTT.

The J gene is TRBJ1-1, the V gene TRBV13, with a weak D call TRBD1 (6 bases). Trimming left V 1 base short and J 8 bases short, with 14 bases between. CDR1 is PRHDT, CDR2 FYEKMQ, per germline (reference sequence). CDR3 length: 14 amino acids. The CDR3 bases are TGTGCCAGCAGCTTAGCGGGGGCCCTAGGGGAAGCTTTCTTT. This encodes CASSLAGALGEAFF. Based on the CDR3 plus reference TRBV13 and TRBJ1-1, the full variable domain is AAGVIQSPRHLIKEKRETATLKCYPIPRHDTVYWYQQGPGQDPQFLISFYEKMQSDKGSIPDRFSAQQFSDYHSELNMSSLELGDSALYFCASSLAGALGEAFFGQGTRLTVV.

The CDR3, as DNA: TGCGCCAGCAGCTCCCGGGACAGGGTCCCCTACGAGCAGTACTTC. Its translation is CASSSRDRVPYEQYF. The chain recombines TRBV5-1 with TRBJ2-7, with 9 nucleotides matching TRBD1. CDR3 length: 15 residues. Germline V gene data show CDR1 as SGHRS and CDR2 as YFSETQ. The V and J ends lost 3 bases and 2 bases, in that order; junction bases with no gene match: 6.

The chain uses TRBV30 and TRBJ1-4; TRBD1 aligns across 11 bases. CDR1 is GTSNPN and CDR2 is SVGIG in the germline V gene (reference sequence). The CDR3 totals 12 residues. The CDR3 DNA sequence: TGTGCAATGGGACAGGGGGTCGGAAAACTGTTTTTT. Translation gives CAMGQGVGKLFF.